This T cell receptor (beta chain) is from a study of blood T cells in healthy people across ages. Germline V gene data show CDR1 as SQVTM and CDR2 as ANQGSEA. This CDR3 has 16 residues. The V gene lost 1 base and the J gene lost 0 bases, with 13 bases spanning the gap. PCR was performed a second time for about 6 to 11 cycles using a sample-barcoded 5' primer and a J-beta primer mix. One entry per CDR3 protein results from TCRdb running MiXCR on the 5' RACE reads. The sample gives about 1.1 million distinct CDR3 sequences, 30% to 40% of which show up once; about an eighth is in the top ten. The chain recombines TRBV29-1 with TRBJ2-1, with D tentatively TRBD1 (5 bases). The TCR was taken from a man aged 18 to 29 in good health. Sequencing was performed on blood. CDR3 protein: CSVEGGARISYNEQFF. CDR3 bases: TGCAGCGTTGAAGGTGGGGCCAGGATCTCCTACAATGAGCAGTTCTTC.